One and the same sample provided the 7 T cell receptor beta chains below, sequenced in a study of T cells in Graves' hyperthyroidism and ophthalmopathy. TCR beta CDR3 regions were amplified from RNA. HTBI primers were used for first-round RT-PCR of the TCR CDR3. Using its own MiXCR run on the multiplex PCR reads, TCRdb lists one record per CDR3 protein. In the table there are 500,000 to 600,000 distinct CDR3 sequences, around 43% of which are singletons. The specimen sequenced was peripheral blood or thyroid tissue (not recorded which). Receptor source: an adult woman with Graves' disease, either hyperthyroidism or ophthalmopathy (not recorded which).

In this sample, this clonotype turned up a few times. CDR3 residues: CASSAGRNNQPQHF. The CDR3, as DNA: TGTGCCAGCAGCGCGGGACGGAACAATCAGCCCCAGCATTTT. V is TRBV7-9 and J is TRBJ1-5; TRBD1 is a possible D gene (5 bases). The CDR3 is 14 residues long. Germline V gene lookup returns CDR1 SEHNR and CDR2 FQNEAQ (reference sequence). Trimming removed 5 bases from V and 3 bases from J, with 11 bases in between. Full variable domain (rest looked up from reference TRBV7-9 and TRBJ1-5): DTGVSQNPRHKITKRGQNVTFRCDPISEHNRLYWYRQTLGQGPEFLTYFQNEAQLEKSRLLSDRFSAERPKGSFSTLEIQRTEQGDSAMYLCASSAGRNNQPQHFGDGTRLSIL.

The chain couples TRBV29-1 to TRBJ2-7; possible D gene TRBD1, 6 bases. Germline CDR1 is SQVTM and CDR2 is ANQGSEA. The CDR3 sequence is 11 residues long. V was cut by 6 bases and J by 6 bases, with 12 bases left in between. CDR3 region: CSVGGTAEQYF. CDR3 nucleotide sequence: TGCAGCGTAGGGGGTACAGCCGAGCAGTACTTC.

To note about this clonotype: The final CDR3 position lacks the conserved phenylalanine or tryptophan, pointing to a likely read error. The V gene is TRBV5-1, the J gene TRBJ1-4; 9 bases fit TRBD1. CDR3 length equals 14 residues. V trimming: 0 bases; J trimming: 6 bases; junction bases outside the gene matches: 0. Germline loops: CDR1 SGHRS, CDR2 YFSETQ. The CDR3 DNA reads TGCGCCAGCAGCTTGGGGACAGGGGATGAAAAACTGTTTTGT. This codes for CASSLGTGDEKLFC.

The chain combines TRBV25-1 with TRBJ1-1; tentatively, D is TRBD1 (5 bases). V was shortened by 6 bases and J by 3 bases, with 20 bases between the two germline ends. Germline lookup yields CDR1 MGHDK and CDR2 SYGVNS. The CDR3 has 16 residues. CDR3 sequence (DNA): TGTGCCAGCAGAGATCGATTTCGGGGGGAAGACACTGAAGCTTTCTTT. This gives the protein CASRDRFRGEDTEAFF.

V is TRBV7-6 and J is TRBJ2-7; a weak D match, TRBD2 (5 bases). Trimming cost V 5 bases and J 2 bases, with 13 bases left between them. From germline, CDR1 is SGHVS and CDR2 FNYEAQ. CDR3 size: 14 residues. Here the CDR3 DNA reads TGTGCCAGCAGCCGACGGGATACCCCCTACGAGCAGTACTTC. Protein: CASSRRDTPYEQYF.

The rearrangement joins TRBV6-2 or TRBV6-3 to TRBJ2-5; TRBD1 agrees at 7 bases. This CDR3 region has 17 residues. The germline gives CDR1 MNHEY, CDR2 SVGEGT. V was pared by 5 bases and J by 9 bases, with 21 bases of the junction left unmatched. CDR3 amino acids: CASSNPRTGTRKEAQYF. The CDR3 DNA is TGTGCCAGCAGTAACCCTCGGACAGGAACAAGGAAGGAGGCCCAGTACTTC.

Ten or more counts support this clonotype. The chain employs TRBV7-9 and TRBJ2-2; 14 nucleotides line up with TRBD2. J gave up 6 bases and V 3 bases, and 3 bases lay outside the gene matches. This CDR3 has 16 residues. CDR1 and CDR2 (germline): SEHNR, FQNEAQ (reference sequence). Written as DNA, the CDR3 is TGTGCCAGCAGCTTTCCGGGACTAGCGGGAGCCGGGGAGCTGTTTTTT. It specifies CASSFPGLAGAGELFF.